The sequence of this T cell receptor beta chain was determined in a study of blood T cell repertoires in COVID-19. Study as a whole: T cells, B-cell-depleted T cells, or PBMCs supplied cDNA or gDNA.

As for this clone: At one boundary the junction diverges from the germline segment, which might be a read error.

The assay was immunoSEQ multiplex PCR, and TCRdb's table has in-frame clones only and misses some. The data show around 120,000 clones, 75% to 95% seen once. CDR3 length equals 19 residues. The V gene's germline CDR1 is SSHAT and CDR2 FNYEAQ (reference sequence). Material for sequencing was peripheral blood. The sequence came from a human donor with active COVID-19. The donor label of this sample is uncertain. This sequence joins TRBV7-7 and TRBJ1-3; the D gene is possibly TRBD1 (5 bases). CDR3: CASSPSWTTTGGMANTIYF. The CDR3 nucleotides read TGTGCTAGCAGCCCTTCATGGACAACGACGGGGGGGATGGCAAACACCATATATTTT. The full variable domain, its missing parts supplied by reference TRBV7-7 and TRBJ1-3, is GAGVSQSPRYKVTKRGQDVTLRCDPISSHATLYWYQQALGQGPEFLTYFNYEAQPDKSGLPSDRFSAERPEGSISTLTIQRTEQRDSAMYRCASSPSWTTTGGMANTIYFGEGSWLTVV.